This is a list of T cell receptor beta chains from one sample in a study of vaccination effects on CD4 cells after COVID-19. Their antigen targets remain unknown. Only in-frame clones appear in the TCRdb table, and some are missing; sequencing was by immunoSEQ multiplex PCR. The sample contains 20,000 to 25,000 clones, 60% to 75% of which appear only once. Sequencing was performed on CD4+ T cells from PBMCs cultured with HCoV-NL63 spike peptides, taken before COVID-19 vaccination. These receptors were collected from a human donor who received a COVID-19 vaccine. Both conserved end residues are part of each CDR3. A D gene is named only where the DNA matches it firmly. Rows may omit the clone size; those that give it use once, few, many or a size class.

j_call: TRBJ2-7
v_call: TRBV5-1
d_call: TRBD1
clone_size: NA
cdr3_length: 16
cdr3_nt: TGCGCCAGCAGCGCCCGGACAGGGATGGGGTCCTACGAGCAGTACTTC
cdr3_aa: CASSARTGMGSYEQYF

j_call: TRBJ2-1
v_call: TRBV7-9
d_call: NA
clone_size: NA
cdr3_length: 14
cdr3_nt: TGTGCCAGCAGCTGGGGGGTTATGTCGAATGAGCAGTTCTTC
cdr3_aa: CASSWGVMSNEQFF

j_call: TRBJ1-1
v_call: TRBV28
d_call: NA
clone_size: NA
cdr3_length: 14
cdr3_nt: TGTGCCAGCAGTTCGGCCGGAACGTACACTGAAGCTTTCTTT
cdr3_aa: CASSSAGTYTEAFF

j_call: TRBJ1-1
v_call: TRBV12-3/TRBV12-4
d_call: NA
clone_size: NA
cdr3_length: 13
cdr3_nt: TGTGCCAGCGGCCGGACGGGGGGCTGGAAAGCTTTCTTT
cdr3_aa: CASGRTGGWKAFF

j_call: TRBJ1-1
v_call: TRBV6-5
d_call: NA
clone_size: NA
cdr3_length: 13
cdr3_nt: TGTGCCAGCCGGCCCGGGGGTTACACTGAAGCTTTCTTT
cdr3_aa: CASRPGGYTEAFF

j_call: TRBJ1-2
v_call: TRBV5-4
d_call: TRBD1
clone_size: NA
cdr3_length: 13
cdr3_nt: TGTGCCAGCAGCCAACAGGGGGTAAAAGGCTACACCTTC
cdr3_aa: CASSQQGVKGYTF

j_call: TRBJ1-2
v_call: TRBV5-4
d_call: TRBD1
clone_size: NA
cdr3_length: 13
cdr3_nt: TGTGCCAGCAGCTCGGGACAGCCCTATGGCTACACCTTC
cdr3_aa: CASSSGQPYGYTF

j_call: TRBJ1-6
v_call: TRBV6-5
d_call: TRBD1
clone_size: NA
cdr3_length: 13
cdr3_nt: TGTGCCAGCAGACGACAGGGGATACCACCCCTCCACTTT
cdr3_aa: CASRRQGIPPLHF

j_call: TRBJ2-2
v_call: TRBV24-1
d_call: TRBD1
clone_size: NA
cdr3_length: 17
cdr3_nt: TGTGCCACCCGGGGACAGGGTTTGGGGTCTAACACCGGGGAGCTGTTTTTT
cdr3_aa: CATRGQGLGSNTGELFF

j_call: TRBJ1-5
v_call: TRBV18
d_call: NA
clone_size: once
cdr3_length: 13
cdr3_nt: TGTGCCAGCTCACCAGGACGCAATCAGCCCCAGCATTTT
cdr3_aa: CASSPGRNQPQHF

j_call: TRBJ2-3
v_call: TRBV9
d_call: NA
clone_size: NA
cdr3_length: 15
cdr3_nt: TGTGCCAGCAGCGTACTAGCGTTCAGCACAGATACGCAGTATTTT
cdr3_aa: CASSVLAFSTDTQYF

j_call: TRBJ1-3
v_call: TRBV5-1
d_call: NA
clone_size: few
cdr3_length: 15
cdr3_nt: TGCGCCAGCAGCTTGGGTGGACAGAGGGAGGACACCATATATTTT
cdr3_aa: CASSLGGQREDTIYF

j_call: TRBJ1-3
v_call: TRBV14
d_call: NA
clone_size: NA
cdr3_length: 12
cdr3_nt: TGTGCCAGCAGCCAATATGGACGGGCCATATATTTT
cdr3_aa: CASSQYGRAIYF

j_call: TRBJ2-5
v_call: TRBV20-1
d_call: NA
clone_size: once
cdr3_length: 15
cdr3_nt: TGCAGTGCTAGTGCCCGGGGGCAGGGTCGGGAGACCCAGTACTTC
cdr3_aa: CSASARGQGRETQYF

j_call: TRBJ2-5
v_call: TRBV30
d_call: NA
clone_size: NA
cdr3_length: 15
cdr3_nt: TGTGCCTGGATCCCTACAGACAGTTTCCAAGAGACCCAGTACTTC
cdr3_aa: CAWIPTDSFQETQYF

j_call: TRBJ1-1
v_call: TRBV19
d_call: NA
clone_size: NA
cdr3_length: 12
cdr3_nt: TGTGCCAGTATGCTCCAGAACACTGAAGCTTTCTTT
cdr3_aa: CASMLQNTEAFF

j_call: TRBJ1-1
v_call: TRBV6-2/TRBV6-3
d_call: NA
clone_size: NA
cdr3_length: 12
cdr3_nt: TGTGCCAGCAGTTATGAGAGGGGTGAAGCTTTCTTT
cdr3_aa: CASSYERGEAFF

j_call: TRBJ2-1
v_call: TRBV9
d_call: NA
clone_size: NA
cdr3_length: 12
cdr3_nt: TGTGCCAGCAGCGTTATTGCGGGGGAGCAGTTCTTC
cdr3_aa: CASSVIAGEQFF

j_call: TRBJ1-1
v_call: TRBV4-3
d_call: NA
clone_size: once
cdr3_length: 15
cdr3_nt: TGCGCCAGCAGCCAAGATTTTCGAGGGTTTACTGAAGCTTTCTTT
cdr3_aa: CASSQDFRGFTEAFF

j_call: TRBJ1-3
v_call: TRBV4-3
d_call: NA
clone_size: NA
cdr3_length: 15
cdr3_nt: TGCGCCAGCAGCCAGAGTGCATTCTCTGGAAACACCATATATTTT
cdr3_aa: CASSQSAFSGNTIYF

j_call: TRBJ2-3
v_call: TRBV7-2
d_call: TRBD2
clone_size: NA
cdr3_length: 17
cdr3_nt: TGTGCCAGCAGCCCTCCGGGACTAGCGGGAGGGGGAGATACGCAGTATTTT
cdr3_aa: CASSPPGLAGGGDTQYF

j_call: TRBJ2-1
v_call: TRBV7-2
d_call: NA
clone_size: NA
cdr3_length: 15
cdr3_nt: TGTGCCAGCAGCCCCGCCGGGGGACGTTACAATGAGCAGTTCTTC
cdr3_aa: CASSPAGGRYNEQFF

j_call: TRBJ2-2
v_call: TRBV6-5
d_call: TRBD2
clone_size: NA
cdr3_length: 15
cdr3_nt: TGTGCCAGCAGTTCGGGTAGCGGGAGACTCGGGGAGCTGTTTTTT
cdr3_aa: CASSSGSGRLGELFF

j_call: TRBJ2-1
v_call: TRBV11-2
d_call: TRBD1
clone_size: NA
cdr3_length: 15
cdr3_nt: TGTGCCAGCAGCTTCCGGACAGGGCCCGGCAATGAGCAGTTCTTC
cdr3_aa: CASSFRTGPGNEQFF

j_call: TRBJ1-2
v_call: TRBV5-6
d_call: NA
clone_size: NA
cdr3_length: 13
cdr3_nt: TGTGCCAGCAGCTTGGAGGGGATATATGGCTACACCTTC
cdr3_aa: CASSLEGIYGYTF

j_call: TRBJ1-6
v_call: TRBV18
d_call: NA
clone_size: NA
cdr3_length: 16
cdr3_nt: TGTGCCAGCTCACCCCTCGGACTGAAGAATAATTCACCCCTCCACTTT
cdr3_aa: CASSPLGLKNNSPLHF

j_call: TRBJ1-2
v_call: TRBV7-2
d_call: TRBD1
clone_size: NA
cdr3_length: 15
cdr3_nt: TGTGCCAGCAGCCCCTATCGGACTCACAGGGGAGGCTACACCTTC
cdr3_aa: CASSPYRTHRGGYTF

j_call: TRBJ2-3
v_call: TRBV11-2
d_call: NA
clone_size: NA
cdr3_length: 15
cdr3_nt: TGTGCCAGCAGCTTATCACCGGGGTACACAGATACGCAGTATTTT
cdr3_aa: CASSLSPGYTDTQYF

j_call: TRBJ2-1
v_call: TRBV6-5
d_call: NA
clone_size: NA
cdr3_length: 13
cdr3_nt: TGTGCCAGCAGTTACGGGGCCTACAATGAGCAGTTCTTC
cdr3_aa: CASSYGAYNEQFF

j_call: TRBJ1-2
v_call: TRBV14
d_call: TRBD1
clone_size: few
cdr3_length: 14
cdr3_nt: TGTGCCAGCAGCCAAGCCCGGACAGGATATGGCTACACCTTC
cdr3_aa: CASSQARTGYGYTF

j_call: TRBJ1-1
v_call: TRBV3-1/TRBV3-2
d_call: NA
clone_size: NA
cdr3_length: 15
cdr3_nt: TGTGCCAGCAGCCAAGCGGGACTTCTGAACACTGAAGCTTTCTTT
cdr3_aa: CASSQAGLLNTEAFF

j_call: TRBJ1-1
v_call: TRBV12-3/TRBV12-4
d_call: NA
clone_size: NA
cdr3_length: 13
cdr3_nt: TGTGCTAGCAGCCGAGGAGGGAGCACTGAAGCTTTCTTT
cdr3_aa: CASSRGGSTEAFF

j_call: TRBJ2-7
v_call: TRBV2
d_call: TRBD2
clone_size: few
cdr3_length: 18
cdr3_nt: TGTGCCAGCAGCAGAGAGGGGACTAGCGGGAGCGTAACCTACGAGCAGTACTTC
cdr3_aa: CASSREGTSGSVTYEQYF

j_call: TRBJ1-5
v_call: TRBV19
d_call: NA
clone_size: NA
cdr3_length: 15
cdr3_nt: TGTGCCAGTAGTATAATACAGGGTGATAATCAGCCCCAGCATTTT
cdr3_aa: CASSIIQGDNQPQHF

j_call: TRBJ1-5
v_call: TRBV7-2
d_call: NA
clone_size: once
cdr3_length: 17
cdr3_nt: TGTGCCAGCAGCTTAGCTGGTTGGACAGCAGCCAATCAGCCCCAGCATTTT
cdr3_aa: CASSLAGWTAANQPQHF

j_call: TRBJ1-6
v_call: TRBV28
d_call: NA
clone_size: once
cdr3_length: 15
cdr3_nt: TGTGCCAGCAGTCCGGGCCTCGGGTATGGTTCACCCCTCCACTTT
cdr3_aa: CASSPGLGYGSPLHF

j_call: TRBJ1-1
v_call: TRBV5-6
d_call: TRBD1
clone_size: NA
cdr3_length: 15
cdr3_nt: TGTGCCAGCAGCTTGGGTGCTGCAGGGGGCACTGAAGCTTTCTTT
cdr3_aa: CASSLGAAGGTEAFF

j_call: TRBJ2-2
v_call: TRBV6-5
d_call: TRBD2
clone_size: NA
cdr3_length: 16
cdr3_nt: TGTGCCAGCAGTTCAACTCCCGGGGGGTACACCGGGGAGCTGTTTTTT
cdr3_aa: CASSSTPGGYTGELFF

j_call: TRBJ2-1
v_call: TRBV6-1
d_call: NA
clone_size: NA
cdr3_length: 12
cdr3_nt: TGTGCCAGCAGTGAAACGAGATATGAGCAGTTCTTC
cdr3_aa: CASSETRYEQFF

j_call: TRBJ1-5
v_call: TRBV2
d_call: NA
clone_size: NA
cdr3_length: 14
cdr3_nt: TGTGCCAGCAGGGGCTGGAGCGGCAATCAGCCCCAGCATTTT
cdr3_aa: CASRGWSGNQPQHF

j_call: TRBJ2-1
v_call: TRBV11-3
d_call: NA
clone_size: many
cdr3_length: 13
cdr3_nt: TGTGCCAGCAGCCCTACATCGCTCAATGAGCAGTTCTTC
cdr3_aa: CASSPTSLNEQFF

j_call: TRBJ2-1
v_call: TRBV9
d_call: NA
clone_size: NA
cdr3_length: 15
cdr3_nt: TGTGCCAGCAGCGTAGGCTCGCGGGACTACAATGAGCAGTTCTTC
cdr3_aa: CASSVGSRDYNEQFF

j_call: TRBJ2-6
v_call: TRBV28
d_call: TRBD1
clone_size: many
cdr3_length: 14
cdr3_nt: TGTGCCAGCGAGACAGGGGTTGGGGCCAACGTCCTGACTTTC
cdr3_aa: CASETGVGANVLTF

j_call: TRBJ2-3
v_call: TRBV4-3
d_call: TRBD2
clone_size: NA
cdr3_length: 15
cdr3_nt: TGCGCCAGCAGCCAAGGACGGGGGGACGTAGATACGCAGTATTTT
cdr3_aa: CASSQGRGDVDTQYF

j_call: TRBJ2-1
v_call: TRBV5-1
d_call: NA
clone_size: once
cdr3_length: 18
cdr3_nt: TGCGCCAGCAGCGTGTTGGGGGTTCCTACTTCCCGTGACAATGAGCAGTTCTTC
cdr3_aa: CASSVLGVPTSRDNEQFF

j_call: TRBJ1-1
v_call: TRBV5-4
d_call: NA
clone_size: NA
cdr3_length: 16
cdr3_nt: TGTGCCAGCAGCTTGGTAAGGGCTCTGGGGATCACTGAAGCTTTCTTT
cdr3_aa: CASSLVRALGITEAFF

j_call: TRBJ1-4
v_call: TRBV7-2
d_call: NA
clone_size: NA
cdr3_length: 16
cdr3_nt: TGTGCCAGCAGCTTCTCCCTAACCGGGCCGGATGAAAAACTGTTTTTT
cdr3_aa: CASSFSLTGPDEKLFF

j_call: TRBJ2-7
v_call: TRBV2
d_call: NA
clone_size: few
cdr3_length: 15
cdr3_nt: TGTGCCAGCAGGTTCGACGGCTTCAGCTCCTACGAGCAGTACTTC
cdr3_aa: CASRFDGFSSYEQYF

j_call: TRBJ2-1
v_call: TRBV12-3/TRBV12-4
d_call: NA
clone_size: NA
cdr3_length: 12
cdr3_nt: TGTGCCAGCAGTTTAGGGGCCAATGAGCAGTTCTTC
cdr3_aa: CASSLGANEQFF

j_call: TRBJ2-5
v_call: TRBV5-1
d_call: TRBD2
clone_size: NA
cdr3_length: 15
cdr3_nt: TGCGCCAGCAGCCTCGACGGGAGGGGGGTCGGGACCCAGTACTTC
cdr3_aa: CASSLDGRGVGTQYF

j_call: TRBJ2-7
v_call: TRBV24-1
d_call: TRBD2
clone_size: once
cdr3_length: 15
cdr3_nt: TGTGCCACCAGTGAGAGTAGCGGGTCGTCCTACGAGCAGTACTTC
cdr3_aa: CATSESSGSSYEQYF

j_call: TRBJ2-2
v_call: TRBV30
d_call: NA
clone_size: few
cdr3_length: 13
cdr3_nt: TGTGCCTGGAGTTTACAGGGACCCGGGGAGCTGTTTTTT
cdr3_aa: CAWSLQGPGELFF

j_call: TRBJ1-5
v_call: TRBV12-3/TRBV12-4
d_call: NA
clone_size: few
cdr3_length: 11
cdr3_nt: TGTGCCAGCAGGGGGGTTGCGGCCCAGCATTTT
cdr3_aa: CASRGVAAQHF

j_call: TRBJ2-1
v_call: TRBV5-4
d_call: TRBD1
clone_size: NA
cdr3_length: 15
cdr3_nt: TGTGCCAGCAGCCTTTGGACAGGAGCCTACAATGAGCAGTTCTTC
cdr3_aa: CASSLWTGAYNEQFF

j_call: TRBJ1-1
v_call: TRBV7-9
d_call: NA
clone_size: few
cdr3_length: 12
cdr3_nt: TGTGCCAGCAGCTTAGTGGGCCCCGTTGCTTTCTTT
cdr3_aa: CASSLVGPVAFF

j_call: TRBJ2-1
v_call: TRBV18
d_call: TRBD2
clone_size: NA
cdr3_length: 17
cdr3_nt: TGTGCCAGCTCACCTCACAACGGACTAGCGGGCAACAATGAGCAGTTCTTC
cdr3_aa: CASSPHNGLAGNNEQFF